These 12 T cell receptor beta chains came from one sample sequenced in a study of blood T cell repertoires in COVID-19. Repertoires were generated with immunoSEQ multiplex PCR, while TCRdb's copy carries only in-frame clones and drops some. The profile shows approximately 150,000 clones, over 85% of them singletons. Sequenced material: peripheral blood. The receptors come from a man between 60 and 70 years old with active or convalescent COVID-19.

The chain recombines TRBV5-8 with TRBJ2-6, with 8 bases fitting TRBD1. The junction had 4 bases not matched to a gene; V was cut back by 2 bases and J by 3 bases. CDR3 length: 16 residues. Germline CDR1 and CDR2: SGHTS and YDEGEE. The CDR3 bases are TGTGCCAGCAGCTTTGACAGGGGCGTTGGGGCCAACGTCCTGACTTTC. Translating gives CASSFDRGVGANVLTF. Based on the CDR3 plus reference TRBV5-8 and TRBJ2-6, the full variable domain is EAGVTQSPTHLIKTRGQQATLRCSPISGHTSVYWYQQALGLGLQFLLWYDEGEERNRGNFPPRFSGRQFPNYSSELNVNALELEDSALYLCASSFDRGVGANVLTFGAGSRLTVL.

The chain is built from TRBV7-7 and TRBJ2-3; no clear D. The germline gives CDR1 SSHAT, CDR2 FNYEAQ (reference sequence). V lost 1 base and J 4 bases, leaving 9 bases between the germline ends. The CDR3 is 14 residues long. The CDR3 is CASSLGLVADTQYF. The CDR3 DNA sequence: TGTGCCAGCAGCTTAGGCCTAGTCGCAGATACGCAGTATTTT. The whole variable domain, filled in from reference TRBV7-7 and TRBJ2-3, reads GAGVSQSPRYKVTKRGQDVTLRCDPISSHATLYWYQQALGQGPEFLTYFNYEAQPDKSGLPSDRFSAERPEGSISTLTIQRTEQRDSAMYRCASSLGLVADTQYFGPGTRLTVL.

The chain employs TRBV19 and TRBJ2-3, with 8 bases lining up with TRBD1. This CDR3 has 15 residues. J was trimmed by 2 bases and V by 6 bases; bases with no gene match: 7. Germline CDR1 reads LNHDA; CDR2 reads SQIVND (reference sequence). In nucleotides, the CDR3 is TGTGCCAGTAGGATAACAGGGGGTTCCACAGATACGCAGTATTTT. Its translation: CASRITGGSTDTQYF.

J is TRBJ2-1 and V is TRBV3-1 (or the pseudogene TRBV3-2); tentative D call: TRBD2 (6 bases). The germline V and J ends were trimmed by 5 bases and 6 bases, with 23 bases remaining between them. This CDR3 contains 17 residues. Per germline, CDR1 LGHDT and CDR2 YNNKEL (reference sequence). The CDR3: CASSFLSGRNWGNEQFF. The DNA of the CDR3 is TGTGCCAGCAGCTTTCTTTCCGGGAGAAATTGGGGCAATGAGCAGTTCTTC.

This sequence joins TRBV18 and TRBJ1-4; unclear D gene. Trimming cost V 4 bases and J 6 bases, with 9 bases left between them. The CDR3 length is 13 residues. CDR1 and CDR2 (germline): KGHSH, LQKENI. Written as DNA, the CDR3 is TGTGCCAGCTCACGGGGAGTTGATGAAAAACTGTTTTTT. Its protein is CASSRGVDEKLFF.

The J gene is TRBJ1-5, the V gene TRBV28, with D perhaps matching TRBD1 (6 bases). Germline V gene lookup returns CDR1 MDHEN and CDR2 SYDVKM. The V end lost 6 bases, the J end lost 3 bases, and 15 bases lay between the germline ends. This CDR3 comprises 15 residues. The CDR3 DNA follows: TGTGCCAGCAGAACCGACAGGCGATTCAATCAGCCCCAGCATTTT. It encodes CASRTDRRFNQPQHF.

This rearrangement joins TRBV28 to TRBJ1-3, with D tentatively TRBD1 (5 bases). The V end lost 8 bases, the J end lost 0 bases, and 14 bases lay between the germline ends. This CDR3 region has 15 residues. From germline, CDR1 is MDHEN and CDR2 SYDVKM. The CDR3 reads CASSNGHSSGNTIYF. The CDR3 DNA reads TGTGCCAGCTCCAACGGACACTCCTCTGGAAACACCATATATTTT.

The V gene is TRBV7-2, the J gene TRBJ1-2, with a tentative D call TRBD1 (5 bases). With 4 bases removed from V and 8 bases from J, the gap between germline ends came to 11 bases. CDR3 length equals 12 residues. The V gene's germline CDR1 is SGHTA and CDR2 FQGNSA. In nucleotides, the CDR3 is TGTGCCAGCAGCTCTTCGGGGGTCGGCTACACCTTC. Translation gives CASSSSGVGYTF.

The rearrangement joins TRBV14 to TRBJ1-5, with D perhaps TRBD1 (5 bases). Germline V gene lookup returns CDR1 SGHDN and CDR2 FVKESK. Trimming removed 0 bases at V and 0 bases at J, with 24 bases between. This CDR3 spans 21 amino acids. CDR3 protein: CASSQDRPDSSTSYSNQPQHF. CDR3 coding DNA: TGTGCCAGCAGCCAAGATCGCCCTGACAGTTCAACTTCTTATAGCAATCAGCCCCAGCATTTT.

Note on this clone: A read error may account for a junction end that differs from germline. The chain couples TRBV6-1 to TRBJ2-5; TRBD2 might be the D (6 bases). The germline V gene has CDR1 MNHNS and CDR2 SASEGT. The CDR3 runs to 11 residues. CDR3 coding DNA: TGTGCCAGCCGTGATAGCGGGACCCAGTACTTC. Amino acids: CASRDSGTQYF.

This sequence joins TRBV6-6 and TRBJ2-5, with 8 bases aligning to TRBD2. Germline assignment: CDR1 MNHNY and CDR2 SVGAGI (reference sequence). The CDR3 contains 16 residues. J gave up 3 bases and V 6 bases, and 12 bases lay outside the gene matches. The CDR3 DNA follows: TGTGCCAGCAGGGGGTGGAGGGGTAGCGGGAAAGAGACCCAGTACTTC. Protein product: CASRGWRGSGKETQYF.

The J gene is TRBJ2-3, the V gene TRBV30; D ambiguous. The CDR3 totals 11 residues. CDR1 is GTSNPN, CDR2 SVGIG, per germline (reference sequence). Between the trimmed V and J ends, which lost 2 bases and 4 bases, there was a span of 4 bases. The CDR3 nucleotides are TGTGCCTGGAGTTCAGCAGATACGCAGTATTTT. It specifies CAWSSADTQYF. Together with reference TRBV30 and TRBJ2-3, the CDR3 gives the full variable domain: SQTIHQWPATLVQPVGSPLSLECTVEGTSNPNLYWYRQAAGRGLQLLFYSVGIGQISSEVPQNLSASRPQDRQFILSSKKLLLSDSGFYLCAWSSADTQYFGPGTRLTVL.